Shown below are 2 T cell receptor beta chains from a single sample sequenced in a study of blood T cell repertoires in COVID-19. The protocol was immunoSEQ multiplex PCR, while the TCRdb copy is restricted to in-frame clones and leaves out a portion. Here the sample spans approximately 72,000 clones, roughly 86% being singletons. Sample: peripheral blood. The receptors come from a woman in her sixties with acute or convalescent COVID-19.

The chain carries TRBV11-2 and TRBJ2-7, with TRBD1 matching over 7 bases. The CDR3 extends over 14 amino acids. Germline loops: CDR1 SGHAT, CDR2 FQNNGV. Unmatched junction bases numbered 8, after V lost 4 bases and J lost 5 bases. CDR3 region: CASSSTGFVHEQYF. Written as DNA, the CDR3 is TGTGCCAGCAGCTCGACAGGGTTCGTCCACGAGCAGTACTTC.

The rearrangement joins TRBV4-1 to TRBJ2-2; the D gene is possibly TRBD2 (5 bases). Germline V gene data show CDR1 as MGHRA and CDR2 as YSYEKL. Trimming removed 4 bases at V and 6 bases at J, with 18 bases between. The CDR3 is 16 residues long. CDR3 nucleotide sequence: TGCGCCAGCAGCCCTACCGGCACACCCGGGGCCGGGGAGCTGTTTTTT. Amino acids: CASSPTGTPGAGELFF.